The TCR beta chain under discussion was sequenced for a study of CD4+ T cells in melanoma. On this clone: What it binds is not known.

Using immunoSEQ multiplex PCR, the repertoire was profiled, and TCRdb retains in-frame clones only, with some absent. The table includes 120,000 to 150,000 clones, roughly 91% detected once. This CDR3 is 15 amino acids long. Trimming at V came to 7 bases and at J to 7 bases, leaving 15 bases not matched to a gene. Per germline, CDR1 MDHEN and CDR2 SYDVKM. Findings of the study overall: A reported correlation linked neoantigen-specific CD4+ T cells to CD8+, macrophage and B cell function. Reportedly, melanoma neoantigen-specific CD4+ T cells showed varied differentiation states.

The chain joins TRBV28 to TRBJ2-7, with 8 bases lining up with TRBD1. The sequence was obtained from a human donor with melanoma. The CDR3 here is CASTSVRTGSEEQYF. CDR3 coding DNA: TGTGCCAGCACCTCCGTCCGGACAGGGTCTGAGGAGCAGTACTTC.